The entry below describes one TCR beta chain. Its antigen is still unknown. Per-base qualities were not stored, and no clone one base away is much larger. The data stem from a study of shared T cell receptors in the human thymus (dated by TCRdb to the early 2020s). Looking at the study overall: The study examined how self-reactive, shared T-cell receptor alpha chains are generated in the human thymus.

The library came from the immunoSEQ multiplex PCR assay. TCRdb stores this immuneACCESS table with in-frame sequences only. Part of the clones is absent; in the studies checked, under half of the shortfall reflects unresolved V genes, and no reason is known for the rest. The sample table holds 450,000 to 650,000 clones, of which around 82% were seen once. The ten largest clones capture less than 0.015% of the sample. Taken from cysteine to phenylalanine, the CDR3 has 15 residues. Solely the CDR3 DNA is kept, with 45 bases framed from the first base. Trimming accounts for 4 bases at V and 0 bases at J, while the number of junction bases matched to no gene is 6. Per the germline V gene, SGHRS is the CDR1 and YFSETQ is the CDR2. The sample also formed part of further work on human thymus T cells. From the second report: Donors were immunologically healthy infants undergoing open corrective cardiac surgery for congenital heart defects in Finland. Thymus tissue was obtained as surgical resects removed during corrective cardiac surgery. V and J gene segment usage appeared biased in both thymic and peripheral blood repertoires. According to the related research, thymic TCR repertoires were highly overlapping among unrelated individuals. The study used eight infant thymus samples plus four related peripheral blood samples to characterize TCR alpha and beta repertoires. The infant donors were about 7 to 244 days old, and the cohort included five or six males and a couple of females. Thymocytes were freed from the tissue by mechanical means and kept at -70 degrees C as pellets of about 8.5-34 million cells. A QIAsymphony instrument was used to extract genomic DNA from frozen cell pellets. The immunoSEQ multiplex PCR assay was used to amplify the TCRB and TCRAD loci from a standardized quantity of quality-controlled genomic DNA. The amplicons spanned the V(D)J region and were long enough to cover the CDR3 and allow V and J genes to be identified. Through the commercial immunoSEQ service, the amplicons were sequenced on an Illumina platform. Primer bias and sequencing errors were corrected as previously described, and TCRAD and TCRB were defined on the basis of the IMGT database. immunoSEQ Analyzer 3.0 and VDJTools were used for repertoire analysis, which covered basic statistics, V/J segment usage, diversity estimates, rarefaction and pairwise overlap. Diversity was estimated using the Chao1, ChaoE, Efron-Thisted, Shannon and inverse Simpson indices, and was also estimated on datasets down-sampled to the size of the smallest sample. Repertoire overlap used strict matching of CDR3 nucleotide sequence, V gene and J gene, with Jaccard-based multidimensional scaling clustering. Thymus samples yielded on average roughly 800,000 unique TCRB clonotypes, compared with some 83,000 from blood samples.

Source material: thymocytes. The receptor comes from a boy younger than two with a congenital heart defect. Donor details come from another sample of the same person, matched by shared clones. The chain uses TRBV5-1 and TRBJ2-5; 7 middle bases align to TRBD2. The DNA sequence is as follows: TGCGCCAGCAGCCTTAGCGGGTACCACCAAGAGACCCAGTACTTC. Translated, it gives CASSLSGYHQETQYF.